This T cell receptor beta chain was captured by sequencing in a study of CD8 T cells in Susac syndrome. In the study overall: Among sequenced Susac syndrome patients, more than five had active disease and 8 or 9 were in remission.

RNA amounts of roughly 0.5 to 1 ug underwent reverse transcription with random hexamers. TCRdb redid the calling of the immunoSEQ multiplex PCR reads with MiXCR, one entry per CDR3 protein. The sample records about 140,000 distinct CDR3 sequences, roughly 94% being singletons. Germline CDR1 and CDR2: SGHAT and FQNNGV. V lost 5 bases, J lost 6 bases, and 10 bases lay in between. The CDR3 contains 13 residues. V and J are TRBV11-2 and TRBJ2-2; D is undetermined. The sample comprised CD4+ T cells from PBMCs. The receptor was isolated from a human donor with Susac syndrome. CDR3 region: CASSVLSPGELFF. For the CDR3, the DNA is TGTGCCAGCAGCGTCCTGAGCCCCGGGGAGCTGTTTTTT.